This T cell receptor (beta chain) was sequenced during a study of post-analysis software for immune sequencing data. Study-wide results and limits: Patients had higher frequencies than controls of a handful of TRBV segments, including TRBV5-6, TRBV5-1 and TRBV20-1.

The TCR beta cDNA libraries contained unique molecular identifiers. TCRdb analysed the PCR reads with MiXCR anew, one entry per CDR3 protein. Of hundreds of thousands of distinct CDR3 sequences in the sample, less than 35% were seen once. This CDR3 contains 17 residues. The trim removed 0 bases at V and 11 bases at J, leaving 17 bases unmatched. The V gene's germline CDR1 is MNHEY and CDR2 SVGEGT. This clonotype was counted once. Its target is unknown. Sample: blood. This receptor was obtained from a girl aged 5-17 years with multiple sclerosis. The J gene is TRBJ2-5, the V gene TRBV6-2 or TRBV6-3, with 8 bases aligning to TRBD2. Written as DNA, the CDR3 is TGTGCCAGCAGTTACTCGATAATAGGGCGGGAGGACAATGAGCAGTACTTC. Translation gives CASSYSIIGREDNEQYF.